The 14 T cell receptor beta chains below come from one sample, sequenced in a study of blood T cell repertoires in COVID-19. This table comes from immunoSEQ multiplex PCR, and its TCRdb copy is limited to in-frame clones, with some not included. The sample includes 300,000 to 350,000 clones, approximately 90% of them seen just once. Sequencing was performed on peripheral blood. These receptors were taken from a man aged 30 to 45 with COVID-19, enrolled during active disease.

The CDR3 DNA reads as TGTGCCAGTAGAGGGGCTCTTATAACTTTCTTT. This encodes CASRGALITFF. V and J are TRBV19 and TRBJ1-1, with TRBD1 as a possible D gene (5 bases). Trimming took 6 bases from V and 12 from J, leaving 14 bases between them. Per germline, CDR1 LNHDA and CDR2 SQIVND (reference sequence). The CDR3 loop spans 11 amino acids.

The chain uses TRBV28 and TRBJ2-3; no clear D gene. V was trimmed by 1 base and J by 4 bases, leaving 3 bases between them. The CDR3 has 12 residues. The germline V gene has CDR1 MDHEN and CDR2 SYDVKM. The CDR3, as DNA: TGTGCCAGCAGTTTATTCGCAGATACGCAGTATTTT. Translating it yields CASSLFADTQYF.

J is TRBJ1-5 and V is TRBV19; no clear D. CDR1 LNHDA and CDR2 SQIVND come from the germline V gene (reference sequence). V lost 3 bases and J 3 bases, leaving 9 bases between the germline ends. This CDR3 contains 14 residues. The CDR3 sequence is CASSIPRNNQPQHF. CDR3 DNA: TGTGCCAGTAGTATCCCCAGGAACAATCAGCCCCAGCATTTT.

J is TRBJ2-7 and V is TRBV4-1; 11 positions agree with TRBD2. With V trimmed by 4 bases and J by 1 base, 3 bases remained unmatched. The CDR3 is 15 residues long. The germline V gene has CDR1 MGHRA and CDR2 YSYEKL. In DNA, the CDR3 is TGCGCCAGCAGCCGAGGGACTAGCGGATCCTACGAGCAGTACTTC. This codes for CASSRGTSGSYEQYF.

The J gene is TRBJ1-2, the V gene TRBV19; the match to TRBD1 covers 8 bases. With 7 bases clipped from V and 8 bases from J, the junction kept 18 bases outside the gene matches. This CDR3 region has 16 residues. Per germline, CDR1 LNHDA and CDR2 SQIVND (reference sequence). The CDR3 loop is CASTSFTGTGNRGYTF. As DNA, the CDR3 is TGTGCCAGTACCTCCTTTACCGGGACAGGTAATCGAGGCTACACCTTC.

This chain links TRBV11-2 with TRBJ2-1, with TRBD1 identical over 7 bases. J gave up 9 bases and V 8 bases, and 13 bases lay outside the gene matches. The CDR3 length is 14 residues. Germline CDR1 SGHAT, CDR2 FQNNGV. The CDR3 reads CASGKQGRRGEQFF. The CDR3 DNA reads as TGTGCCAGCGGCAAACAGGGGAGAAGAGGTGAGCAGTTCTTC.

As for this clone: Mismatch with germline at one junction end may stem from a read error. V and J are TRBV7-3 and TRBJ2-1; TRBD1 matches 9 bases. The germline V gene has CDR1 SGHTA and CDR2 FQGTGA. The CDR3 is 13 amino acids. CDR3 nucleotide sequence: TGTGCCAGCAGCGAGGGACAGGGCCTTTCTCCTCTCTTC. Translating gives CASSEGQGLSPLF.

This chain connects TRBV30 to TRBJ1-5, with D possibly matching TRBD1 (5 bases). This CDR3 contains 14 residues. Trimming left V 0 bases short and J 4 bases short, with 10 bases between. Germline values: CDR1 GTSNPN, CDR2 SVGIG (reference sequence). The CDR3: CAWSVGAVNQPQHF. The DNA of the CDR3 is TGTGCCTGGAGTGTAGGGGCAGTTAATCAGCCCCAGCATTTT.

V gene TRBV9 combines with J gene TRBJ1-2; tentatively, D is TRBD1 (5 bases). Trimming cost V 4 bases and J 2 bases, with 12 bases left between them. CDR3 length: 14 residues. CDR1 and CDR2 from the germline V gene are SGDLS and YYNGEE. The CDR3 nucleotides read TGTGCCAGCAGCACGCGACAGACGAACTATGGCTACACCTTC. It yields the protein CASSTRQTNYGYTF.

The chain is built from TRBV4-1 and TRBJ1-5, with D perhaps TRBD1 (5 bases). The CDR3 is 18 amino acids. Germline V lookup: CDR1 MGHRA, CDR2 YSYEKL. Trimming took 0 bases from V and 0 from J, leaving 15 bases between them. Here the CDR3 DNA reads TGCGCCAGCAGCCAAGACTTCTCAAACAGGAATAGCAATCAGCCCCAGCATTTT. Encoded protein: CASSQDFSNRNSNQPQHF.

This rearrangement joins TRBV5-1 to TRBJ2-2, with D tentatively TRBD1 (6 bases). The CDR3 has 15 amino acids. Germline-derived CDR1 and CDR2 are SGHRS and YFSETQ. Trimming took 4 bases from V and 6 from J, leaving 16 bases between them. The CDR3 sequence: CASSGNTGYAGELFF. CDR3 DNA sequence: TGCGCCAGCAGCGGTAACACAGGGTATGCCGGGGAGCTGTTTTTT.

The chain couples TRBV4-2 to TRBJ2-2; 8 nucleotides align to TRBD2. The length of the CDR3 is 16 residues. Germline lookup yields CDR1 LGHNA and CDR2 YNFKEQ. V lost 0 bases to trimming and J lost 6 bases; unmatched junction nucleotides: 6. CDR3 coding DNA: TGTGCCAGCAGCCAAGATGCCCCCGGGGGGGCCGGGGAGCTGTTTTTT. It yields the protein CASSQDAPGGAGELFF.

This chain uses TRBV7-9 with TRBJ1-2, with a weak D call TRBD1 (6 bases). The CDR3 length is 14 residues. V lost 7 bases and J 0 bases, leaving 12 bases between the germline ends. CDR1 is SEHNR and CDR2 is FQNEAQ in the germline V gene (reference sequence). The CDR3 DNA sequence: TGTGCCAGCATCCAGACAGGAGCTAACTATGGCTACACCTTC. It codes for CASIQTGANYGYTF.

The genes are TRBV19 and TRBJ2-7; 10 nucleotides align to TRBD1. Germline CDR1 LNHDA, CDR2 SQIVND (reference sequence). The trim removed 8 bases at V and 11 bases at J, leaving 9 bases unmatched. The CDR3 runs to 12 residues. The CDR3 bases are TGTGCCAGTTCGTCGACAGGGGGCGTAGAGTACTTC. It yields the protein CASSSTGGVEYF.